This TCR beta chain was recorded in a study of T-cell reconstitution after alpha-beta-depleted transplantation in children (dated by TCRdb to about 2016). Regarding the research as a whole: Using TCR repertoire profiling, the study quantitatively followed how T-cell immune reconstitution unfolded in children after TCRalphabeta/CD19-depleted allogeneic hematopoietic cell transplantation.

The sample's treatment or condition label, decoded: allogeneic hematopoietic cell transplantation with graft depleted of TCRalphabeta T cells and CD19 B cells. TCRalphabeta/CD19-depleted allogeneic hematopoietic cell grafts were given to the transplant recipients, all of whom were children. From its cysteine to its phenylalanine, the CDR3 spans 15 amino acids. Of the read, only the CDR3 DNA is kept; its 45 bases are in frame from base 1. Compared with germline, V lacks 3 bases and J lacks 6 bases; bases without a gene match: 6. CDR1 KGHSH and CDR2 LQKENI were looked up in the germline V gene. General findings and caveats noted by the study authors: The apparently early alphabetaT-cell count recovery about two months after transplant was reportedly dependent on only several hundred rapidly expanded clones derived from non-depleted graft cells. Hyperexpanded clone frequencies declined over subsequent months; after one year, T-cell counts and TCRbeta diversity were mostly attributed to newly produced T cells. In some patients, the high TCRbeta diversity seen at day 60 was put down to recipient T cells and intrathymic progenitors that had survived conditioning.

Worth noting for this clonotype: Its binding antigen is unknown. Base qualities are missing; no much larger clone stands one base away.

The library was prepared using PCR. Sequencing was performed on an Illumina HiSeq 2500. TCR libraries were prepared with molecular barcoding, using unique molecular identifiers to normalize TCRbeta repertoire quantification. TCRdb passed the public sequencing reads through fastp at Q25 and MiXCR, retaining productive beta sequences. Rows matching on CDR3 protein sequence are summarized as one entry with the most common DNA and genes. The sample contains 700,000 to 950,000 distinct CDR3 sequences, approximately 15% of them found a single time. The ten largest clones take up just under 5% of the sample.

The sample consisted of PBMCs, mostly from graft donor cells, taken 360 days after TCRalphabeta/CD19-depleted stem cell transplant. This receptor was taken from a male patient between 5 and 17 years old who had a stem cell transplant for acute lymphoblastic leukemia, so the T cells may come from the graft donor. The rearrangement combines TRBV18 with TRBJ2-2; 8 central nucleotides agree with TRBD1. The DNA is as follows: TGTGCCAGCTCACCGGACAGGGACATAGCCGGGGAGCTGTTTTTT. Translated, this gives CASSPDRDIAGELFF.